This TCR beta chain came from a study of identical twins. This CDR3 has 16 residues. Trimming took 6 bases from V and 5 from J; bases not matched to a gene: 14. On this clonotype: What it recognizes is unknown.

TCRdb redid the calling of the 5' RACE reads with MiXCR, one entry per CDR3 protein. The repertoire holds 500,000 to 550,000 distinct CDR3 sequences, under 25% seen once, with roughly 0.91% in the top ten. Regarding the study as a whole: For zero-insertion analyses, partial confounding could come from invariant MAIT and iNKT cells. Where beta out-of-frame sequences were concerned, excess twin sharing was weaker.

The same sample was also studied in work on T cells expressing NK-cell markers.

The sequencing sample was made of CD4+ T cells sorted from blood. The gene calls are TRBV12-3 or TRBV12-4 and TRBJ2-5, with TRBD2 matching 8 bases. This receptor was identified in a woman aged 18-29 years in good health. CDR3: CASRGLVAASPETQYF. CDR3 DNA sequence: TGTGCCAGCAGGGGACTAGTAGCCGCGTCACCGGAGACCCAGTACTTC.